This T cell receptor (beta chain) appears in the sequencing data of a study of blood T cell repertoires in COVID-19. About the research overall: Acute and convalescent COVID-19 specimens originated in the United States, Italy and Spain. Sources were T cells, B-cell-depleted T cells, or PBMCs; the material itself was cDNA or gDNA.

As handled by the study authors: Amplification from reference gene primers served as the basis for estimated nucleated cell counts. Produced via immunoSEQ multiplex PCR; TCRdb's table is partial and in-frame only. V and J calls plus clone size are reproduced from that table; the DNA served to infer D and trimming. The sample has 310,000 or so clones; 80% to 90% are singletons. Germline V gene sequence: CDR1 LGHNA, CDR2 YNFKEQ. V lost 1 base and J 5 bases, leaving 8 bases between the germline ends. The CDR3 is 13 residues long. The rearrangement links TRBV4-2 to TRBJ1-1; D gene uncertain. This sequence originates from a woman aged 45-65 years with acute or convalescent COVID-19. The specimen was peripheral blood. CDR3 protein: CASSQATGTEAFF. The CDR3 nucleotides read TGTGCCAGCAGCCAAGCAACGGGTACTGAAGCTTTCTTT.